These 26 T cell receptor beta chains were sequenced from one sample in a study of blood T cells in healthy people across ages (dated by TCRdb to 2013 to 2016). Libraries were made using 5' RACE. Instrument used: Illumina HiSeq 2500. The second PCR ran for roughly 7 to 12 cycles and used a J-beta primer mix along with a sample-barcoded 5' primer. The public reads were quality trimmed at Q25 with fastp and then assembled into clones with MiXCR by TCRdb, keeping productive beta chains. Each CDR3 protein gets just one entry, which takes the most common genes and DNA from the rows behind it. The sample contains more than 700,000 distinct CDR3 sequences, around 45% of them found a single time. Of the sample, less than 20% falls within the top ten clones. Sequencing used blood. These receptors originate from a man aged 80 or over in good health.

The chain has TRBV5-1 and TRBJ2-7; 7 bases line up with TRBD2. The CDR3 has 15 residues. The germline V gene has CDR1 SGHRS and CDR2 YFSETQ. With V trimmed by 4 bases and J by 4 bases, 11 bases remained unmatched. The CDR3 nucleotides are TGCGCCAGCAGCCGCGAGGGGCGGGAGAAGTACGAGCAGTACTTC. Its translation: CASSREGREKYEQYF.

On this clonotype itself: This may be a read error: a much more frequent sequence differs by one nucleotide. The rearrangement links TRBV24-1 to TRBJ2-1; 7 bases are shared with TRBD1. V was pared by 4 bases and J by 3 bases, with 11 bases of the junction left unmatched. The CDR3 has 17 residues. Germline CDR1 is KGHDR and CDR2 is SFDVKD. The CDR3: CATSDCTGTAFYNEQFF. Here the CDR3 DNA reads TGTGCCACCAGTGACTGTACCGGGACAGCGTTCTACAATGAGCAGTTCTTC.

This clonotype has a handful of counts. The rearrangement uses TRBV14 and TRBJ2-5; 9 nucleotides match TRBD2. V gave up 1 base and J gave up 5 bases; unmatched junction bases: 5. In germline, CDR1 is SGHDN, CDR2 FVKESK. The CDR3 is 15 residues long. Here the CDR3 DNA reads TGTGCCAGCAGCCAAGCCCTAGCGGGAACTGAGACCCAGTACTTC. Translating gives CASSQALAGTETQYF. Full variable domain (rest looked up from reference TRBV14 and TRBJ2-5): EAGVTQFPSHSVIEKGQTVTLRCDPISGHDNLYWYRRVMGKEIKFLLHFVKESKQDESGMPNNRFLAERTGGTYSTLKVQPAELEDSGVYFCASSQALAGTETQYFGPGTRLLVL.

This clonotype appeared a few times. V gene TRBV5-1 combines with J gene TRBJ2-1, with a weak D call TRBD1 (5 bases). The germline V and J ends were trimmed by 2 bases and 10 bases, with 10 bases remaining between them. Germline-derived CDR1 and CDR2 are SGHRS and YFSETQ. The CDR3 length is 12 residues. The DNA for the CDR3 is TGCGCCAGCAGCTTCGACCAGGGAGAGCAGTTCTTC. This encodes CASSFDQGEQFF. Filled out from reference TRBV5-1 and TRBJ2-1, the complete variable domain reads KAGVTQTPRYLIKTRGQQVTLSCSPISGHRSVSWYQQTPGQGLQFLFEYFSETQRNKGNFPGRFSGRQFSNSRSEMNVSTLELGDSALYLCASSFDQGEQFFGPGTRLTVL.

This chain links TRBV3-1 with TRBJ2-1, with D perhaps matching TRBD2 (6 bases). V lost 4 bases and J 13 bases, leaving 17 bases between the germline ends. The CDR3 contains 13 residues. The V gene's germline CDR1 is LGHDT and CDR2 YNNKEL (reference sequence). The CDR3 region is CASSRRDSAAQFF. The CDR3 DNA reads TGTGCCAGCAGCCGACGGGACTCCGCGGCCCAGTTCTTC.

In this sample, this clonotype turned up once. The V gene is TRBV12-3 or TRBV12-4, the J gene TRBJ2-1, with D maybe TRBD2 (7 bases). The J call is uncertain, as TRBJ2-7 better fits the DNA end. CDR3 length: 14 residues. In DNA, the CDR3 is TGTGCCAGCAGTATAGTCGGGGGGCTCAACGAGCAGTACTTC. Translation: CASSIVGGLNEQYF.

The rearrangement links TRBV9 to TRBJ2-1; tentatively, D is TRBD2 (7 bases). Germline CDR1 reads SGDLS; CDR2 reads YYNGEE. There are 16 residues in the CDR3. The V gene lost 3 bases and the J gene lost 5 bases, with 18 bases spanning the gap. Here the CDR3 reads CASSARGRGADNEQFF. For the CDR3, the DNA is TGTGCCAGCAGCGCTAGGGGTCGGGGGGCCGACAATGAGCAGTTCTTC.

The chain employs TRBV18 and TRBJ1-3; maybe TRBD1 (5 bases). Per the germline V gene, CDR1 is KGHSH and CDR2 is LQKENI. The CDR3 is 17 residues long. Trimming took off 3 bases at V and 0 bases at J, with 15 bases between the two ends. As DNA, the CDR3 is TGTGCCAGCTCACCCGATTGGAGGGGCTCCTCTGGAAACACCATATATTTT. It yields the protein CASSPDWRGSSGNTIYF.

The table lists this clonotype with a count of one. The chain links TRBV5-5 to TRBJ2-2; 7 bases line up with TRBD1. J lost 4 bases, V lost 2 bases, and 2 bases had no gene match. CDR1 SGHKS and CDR2 YYEKEE come from the germline V gene (reference sequence). The CDR3 has 14 residues. The CDR3 DNA follows: TGTGCCAGCAGCTTTGCAGGGGGCACCGGGGAGCTGTTTTTT. It yields the protein CASSFAGGTGELFF.

V and J are TRBV7-9 and TRBJ1-2; D ambiguous. Germline values: CDR1 SEHNR, CDR2 FQNEAQ (reference sequence). The CDR3 consists of 14 residues. Trimming stripped 2 bases from V and 3 bases from J, with 10 bases between. The DNA of the CDR3 is TGTGCCAGCAGCTTACGTGAGGGATACTATGGCTACACCTTC. Residues: CASSLREGYYGYTF.

In its sample, this clonotype was seen a few times. The chain joins TRBV29-1 to TRBJ2-7; 14 nucleotides agree with TRBD2. This CDR3 region has 14 residues. J gave up 7 bases and V 5 bases, and 7 bases lay outside the gene matches. Germline values: CDR1 SQVTM, CDR2 ANQGSEA. CDR3 in amino acids: CSVYKGLAGDEQYF. In DNA, the CDR3 is TGCAGCGTTTATAAGGGACTAGCGGGAGATGAGCAGTACTTC.

V is TRBV7-2 and J is TRBJ1-5; maybe TRBD1 (5 bases). Looked up from germline, CDR1 is SGHTA and CDR2 is FQGNSA. V was trimmed by 5 bases and J by 6 bases, leaving 17 bases between them. This CDR3 has 15 residues. Here the CDR3 DNA reads TGTGCCAGCAGCCCCCCGGGGTATGGGGGTCAGCCCCAGCATTTT. It is translated as CASSPPGYGGQPQHF.

The V call is TRBV20-1, the J call TRBJ2-7; D perhaps matches TRBD1 (6 bases). The V gene's germline CDR1 is DFQATT and CDR2 SNEGSKA (reference sequence). Trimming took off 3 bases at V and 2 bases at J, with 20 bases between the two ends. The CDR3 loop spans 16 amino acids. In DNA form, the CDR3 reads TGCAGTGCTAGGAAAGACCCCGGGACACCTACCTACGAGCAGTACTTC. Translating it yields CSARKDPGTPTYEQYF.

V is TRBV14 and J is TRBJ2-7, with TRBD2 as a possible D gene (5 bases). CDR1 is SGHDN and CDR2 is FVKESK in the germline V gene. The V end lost 2 bases, the J end lost 12 bases, and 17 bases lay between the germline ends. The CDR3 is made up of 13 amino acids. The CDR3 DNA follows: TGTGCCAGCAGCCAACGAGCGGAAAGCCAGTCGTACTTC. Its protein is CASSQRAESQSYF.

This clonotype showed up just once. CDR3 residues: CASSQDFGRTQYF. CDR3 DNA sequence: TGCGCCAGCAGCCAAGATTTTGGACGGACGCAGTACTTC. The V call is TRBV4-3, the J call TRBJ2-5; D call uncertain. V gave up 0 bases and J gave up 11 bases, with 13 bases separating them. The CDR3 length is 13 residues. CDR1 LGHNA and CDR2 YSLEER come from the germline V gene.

The rearrangement links TRBV12-3 or TRBV12-4 to TRBJ1-4; 7 nucleotides match TRBD1. CDR3 length equals 14 residues. J gave up 6 bases and V 4 bases, and 5 bases lay outside the gene matches. CDR3 region: CASSSSGGDEKLFF. Written as DNA, the CDR3 is TGTGCCAGCAGTTCCTCAGGGGGGGATGAAAAACTGTTTTTT.

This clonotype was detected many times. This sequence joins TRBV5-1 and TRBJ2-5, with D unclear. Germline CDR1 and CDR2: SGHRS and YFSETQ. This CDR3 contains 14 residues. Trimming cost V 2 bases and J 5 bases, with 13 bases left between them. The DNA of the CDR3 is TGCGCCAGCAGCTTTCGAGGTGCTCAGGAGACCCAGTACTTC. Encoded protein: CASSFRGAQETQYF.

This clonotype was counted a few times. V usage is TRBV6-2 or TRBV6-3 and J usage is TRBJ2-1; D might be TRBD1 or TRBD2, each matching 5 bases. This CDR3 is 18 amino acids long. Germline values: CDR1 MNHEY, CDR2 SVGEGT. Trimming shortened V by 2 bases and J by 3 bases, and 20 bases separated the two germline ends. The CDR3 DNA follows: TGTGCCAGCAGTTACACATTGGAAGGGACGCCGTACTACAATGAGCAGTTCTTC. This gives the protein CASSYTLEGTPYYNEQFF.

This clonotype was seen a handful of times. The V gene is TRBV20-1, the J gene TRBJ2-3; 11 bases fit TRBD2. V lost 6 bases, J lost 5 bases, and 10 bases stayed unmatched. CDR3 size: 15 residues. Germline-derived CDR1 and CDR2 are DFQATT and SNEGSKA (reference sequence). Here the CDR3 DNA reads TGCAGTGCCGATCTAGCGGGAGGAGGTGGAGATACGCAGTATTTT. Translating gives CSADLAGGGGDTQYF.

This chain joins TRBV18 and TRBJ2-5; TRBD2 agrees at 9 bases. The last part of the DNA fits TRBJ2-7 better; the J call may be wrong. Per germline, CDR1 KGHSH and CDR2 LQKENI. CDR3 length: 15 amino acids. This CDR3 reads CASSPGLAGFFEQYF. CDR3 bases: TGTGCCAGCTCACCGGGGCTAGCGGGGTTCTTCGAGCAGTACTTC.

This clonotype was picked up a small number of times. This rearrangement joins TRBV11-2 to TRBJ2-4; D gene uncertain. The CDR3 has 13 amino acids. Germline V lookup: CDR1 SGHAT, CDR2 FQNNGV. V was shortened by 0 bases and J by 7 bases, with 7 bases between the two germline ends. Written as DNA, the CDR3 is TGTGCCAGCAGCTTAGAAGCCGGGAACATTCAGTACTTC. Its protein product is CASSLEAGNIQYF.

There are a few counts of this clonotype. The chain links TRBV27 to TRBJ2-7, with a tentative D call TRBD1 (6 bases). The CDR3 length is 15 residues. In germline, CDR1 is MNHEY, CDR2 SMNVEV (reference sequence). Between the trimmed V and J ends, which lost 4 bases and 2 bases, there was a span of 15 bases. Here the CDR3 DNA reads TGTGCCAGCAGTTCCGTACAGGGAAGACCCTACGAGCAGTACTTC. As protein: CASSSVQGRPYEQYF.

V usage is TRBV6-5 and J usage is TRBJ2-2, with 9 nucleotides matching TRBD2. Germline V gives CDR1 MNHEY, CDR2 SVGAGI. After removal of 0 bases from V and 4 bases from J, the junction contained 6 bases not matched to a gene. The CDR3 runs to 17 residues. In DNA form, the CDR3 reads TGTGCCAGCAGTTACTCGATCGCGGGAGGGAGCACCGGGGAGCTGTTTTTT. This translates into CASSYSIAGGSTGELFF.

This chain links TRBV30 with TRBJ1-1; D is unclear. The CDR3 runs 12 residues. CDR1 is GTSNPN, CDR2 SVGIG, per germline (reference sequence). Trimming stripped 0 bases from V and 11 bases from J, with 13 bases between. This CDR3 reads CAWSVDITGAFF. CDR3 DNA: TGTGCCTGGAGTGTTGACATAACTGGGGCTTTCTTT.

This clonotype was seen only a few times. The V call is TRBV2, the J call TRBJ2-1; 9 bases agree with TRBD2. The CDR3 covers 14 residues. Germline assignment: CDR1 SNHLY and CDR2 FYNNEI. Losses at the gene ends were 5 bases for V and 7 bases for J; bases not matched to a gene: 6. The CDR3 sequence: CASSPGLAWNEQFF. In DNA, the CDR3 is TGTGCCAGCAGTCCGGGACTAGCATGGAATGAGCAGTTCTTC.

This clonotype showed up many times. This rearrangement joins TRBV7-2 to TRBJ2-1; D tentatively reads TRBD1 or TRBD2 (7 bases each). The CDR3 contains 14 residues. The germline V gene has CDR1 SGHTA and CDR2 FQGNSA. Trimming shortened V by 8 bases and J by 7 bases, and 18 bases separated the two germline ends. The CDR3 coding sequence is TGTGCCAGCTCCCAGCAGGGGGGGTCGAATGAGCAGTTCTTC. Protein sequence: CASSQQGGSNEQFF.